This passage covers 24 T cell receptor beta chains from one sample sequenced in a study of cytomegalovirus exposure and HLA in healthy donors. Libraries were prepared by immunoSEQ multiplex PCR; TCRdb keeps only in-frame clonotypes and omits some of them. The data hold 100,000 to 150,000 clones, with 95% to 97% observed a single time. The material sequenced was PBMCs. The receptors stem from a man between 18 and 35 years old in good health and CMV-seronegative.

The chain recombines TRBV7-9 with TRBJ1-4; 8 positions match TRBD1. Germline CDR1 reads SEHNR; CDR2 reads FQNEAQ (reference sequence). CDR3 length: 14 residues. The junction had 7 bases not matched to a gene; V was cut back by 5 bases and J by 8 bases. The CDR3 DNA reads as TGTGCCAGCAGCGCACAGGGGGTTAGAGAAAAACTGTTTTTT. Translated, it gives CASSAQGVREKLFF.

The rearrangement uses TRBV18 and TRBJ2-1; a weak D match, TRBD2 (5 bases). The ends were cut back, 4 bases at V and 10 bases at J, with 17 bases in the middle. Germline lookup yields CDR1 KGHSH and CDR2 LQKENI. This CDR3 is built from 14 residues. This chain's CDR3 is CASSQRPRDLEQFF. The CDR3 DNA sequence: TGTGCCAGCTCACAACGACCGAGGGATCTGGAGCAGTTCTTC.

The chain combines TRBV14 with TRBJ2-1; D gene unclear. Germline lookup yields CDR1 SGHDN and CDR2 FVKESK. The ends were cut back, 5 bases at V and 0 bases at J, with 11 bases in the middle. This CDR3 is built from 15 residues. CDR3 nucleotides: TGTGCCAGCAGCTTCTGGTCGAGCTCCTACAATGAGCAGTTCTTC. This sequence encodes CASSFWSSSYNEQFF.

This clone was seen a single time. The CDR3 region is CASSQAVSGQTGGFHNEQFF. Written as DNA, the CDR3 is TGCGCCAGCAGCCAAGCAGTCAGTGGTCAGACGGGGGGCTTCCACAATGAGCAGTTCTTC. The rearrangement joins TRBV4-3 to TRBJ2-1; possibly TRBD2 for D (7 bases). Trimming removed 1 base from V and 5 bases from J, with 27 bases in between. CDR1 and CDR2 from the germline V gene are LGHNA and YSLEER. The CDR3 totals 20 residues.

The gene calls are TRBV7-3 and TRBJ1-1, with D possibly being TRBD1 (6 bases). Per the germline V gene, CDR1 is SGHTA and CDR2 is FQGTGA. Trimming removed 1 base at V and 5 bases at J, with 11 bases between. The CDR3 extends over 14 amino acids. The CDR3 loop reads CASSLMGQRTEAFF. CDR3 nucleotide sequence: TGTGCCAGCAGCTTAATGGGACAAAGGACTGAAGCTTTCTTT.

J is TRBJ1-2 and V is TRBV28; D not resolved. The CDR3 is 14 residues long. Trimming left V 3 bases short and J 5 bases short, with 13 bases between. The V gene's germline CDR1 is MDHEN and CDR2 SYDVKM. The CDR3 protein is CASSFSGSHYGYTF. The CDR3 nucleotides read TGTGCCAGCAGTTTCTCGGGGTCCCATTATGGCTACACCTTC.

The V call is TRBV5-1, the J call TRBJ1-2; TRBD1 matches at 9 bases. CDR1 SGHRS and CDR2 YFSETQ come from the germline V gene. The CDR3 covers 15 residues. V dropped 5 bases and J dropped 0; count of bases not matched to a gene: 5. The CDR3 coding sequence is TGCGCCAGCAGTCCACGGGACAGGGCTAACTATGGCTACACCTTC. Translated: CASSPRDRANYGYTF.

This clone appeared once. The CDR3 coding sequence is TGTGCCAGCAGTTTAGGGCAGGGGTGGAGAGAGACCCAGTACTTC. Residues: CASSLGQGWRETQYF. V gene TRBV28 combines with J gene TRBJ2-5; D is possibly TRBD1 (6 bases). Germline values: CDR1 MDHEN, CDR2 SYDVKM. V was trimmed by 2 bases and J by 4 bases, leaving 14 bases between them. The CDR3 contains 15 residues.

The J gene is TRBJ1-1, the V gene TRBV28; 8 bases match TRBD1. Looked up from germline, CDR1 is MDHEN and CDR2 is SYDVKM. CDR3 length: 15 amino acids. Trimming cost V 6 bases and J 1 base; bases outside gene matches: 7. In DNA form, the CDR3 reads TGTGCCAGCAGCCTTAGCGACAGGGGGAACACTGAAGCTTTCTTT. It is translated as CASSLSDRGNTEAFF.

The J gene is TRBJ2-3, the V gene TRBV7-2, with D unclear. V lost 5 bases and J 2 bases, leaving 5 bases between the germline ends. CDR3 length equals 12 residues. Germline V gene sequence: CDR1 SGHTA, CDR2 FQGNSA. The CDR3 region has the DNA TGTGCCAGCAGCCACAACACAGATACGCAGTATTTT. It codes for CASSHNTDTQYF. Together with reference TRBV7-2 and TRBJ2-3, the CDR3 gives the full variable domain: GAGVSQSPSNKVTEKGKDVELRCDPISGHTALYWYRQSLGQGLEFLIYFQGNSAPDKSGLPSDRFSAERTGGSVSTLTIQRTQQEDSAVYLCASSHNTDTQYFGPGTRLTVL.

This chain connects TRBV2 to TRBJ2-7, with D tentatively TRBD2 (5 bases). This CDR3 spans 15 amino acids. With 10 bases removed from V and 2 bases from J, the gap between germline ends came to 21 bases. Germline V CDR1 and CDR2: SNHLY, FYNNEI. This chain's CDR3 is CATQQRWTPTYEQYF. DNA of the CDR3: TGTGCCACCCAGCAGCGGTGGACCCCAACCTACGAGCAGTACTTC. Full variable domain (remainder filled in from reference TRBV2 and TRBJ2-7): EPEVTQTPSHQVTQMGQEVILRCVPISNHLYFYWYRQILGQKVEFLVSFYNNEISEKSEIFDDQFSVERPDGSNFTLKIRSTKLEDSAMYFCATQQRWTPTYEQYFGPGTRLTVT.

The CDR3 protein is CASSPPSYNEQFF. CDR3 DNA: TGTGCCAGCAGCCCCCCTTCTTACAATGAGCAGTTCTTC. The J gene is TRBJ2-1, the V gene TRBV7-2; D not resolved. CDR1 SGHTA and CDR2 FQGNSA come from the germline V gene. The CDR3 runs to 13 residues. The V end lost 5 bases, the J end lost 4 bases, and 9 bases lay between the germline ends.

The chain carries TRBV11-3 and TRBJ2-2; 11 bases agree with TRBD1. The CDR3 spans 17 residues. V shed 4 bases, J shed 5 bases, and the junction held 9 bases outside the gene matches. Germline V gene lookup returns CDR1 SGHNT and CDR2 YENEEA. CDR3 nucleotides: TGTGCCAGCAGCTATAAACTTGGGACAGGGGGTACCGGGGAGCTGTTTTTT. This encodes CASSYKLGTGGTGELFF. Drawing the rest from reference TRBV11-3 and TRBJ2-2, the complete variable domain is EAGVVQSPRYKIIEKKQPVAFWCNPISGHNTLYWYLQNLGQGPELLIRYENEEAVDDSQLPKDRFSAERLKGVDSTLKIQPAELGDSAVYLCASSYKLGTGGTGELFFGEGSRLTVL.

The rearrangement links TRBV6-6 to TRBJ2-6; possible D gene TRBD1, 6 bases. The CDR3 has 15 amino acids. Germline V lookup: CDR1 MNHNY, CDR2 SVGAGI (reference sequence). Trimming stripped 6 bases from V and 2 bases from J, with 11 bases between. The CDR3 region is CASRTAGAGANVLTF. CDR3 DNA sequence: TGTGCCAGCAGAACCGCAGGGGCTGGGGCCAACGTCCTGACTTTC.

The chain carries TRBV7-2 and TRBJ1-3, with D maybe TRBD1 (6 bases). CDR3 length: 15 amino acids. Germline CDR1 is SGHTA and CDR2 is FQGNSA. Trimming removed 1 base at V and 4 bases at J, with 11 bases between. The CDR3: CASSLEGGKGNTIYF. The CDR3 DNA follows: TGTGCCAGCAGCTTAGAAGGGGGAAAAGGAAACACCATATATTTT. Full variable domain (outside the CDR3, taken from reference TRBV7-2 and TRBJ1-3): GAGVSQSPSNKVTEKGKDVELRCDPISGHTALYWYRQSLGQGLEFLIYFQGNSAPDKSGLPSDRFSAERTGGSVSTLTIQRTQQEDSAVYLCASSLEGGKGNTIYFGEGSWLTVV.

CDR3 sequence reads: CASSPQGAGNTIYF. CDR3 in DNA: TGTGCCAGCAGCCCCCAGGGGGCCGGAAACACCATATATTTT. The chain carries TRBV7-9 and TRBJ1-3; 8 nucleotides agree with TRBD1. CDR1 and CDR2 (germline): SEHNR, FQNEAQ (reference sequence). With 5 bases clipped from V and 4 bases from J, the junction kept 4 bases outside the gene matches. CDR3 length: 14 residues.

CDR3 in amino acids: CASSTGQGAGETQYF. The CDR3 DNA is TGTGCCAGCAGCACCGGACAGGGGGCGGGCGAGACCCAGTACTTC. The gene calls are TRBV5-4 and TRBJ2-5; 11 nucleotides line up with TRBD1. Germline loops: CDR1 SGHNT, CDR2 YYREEE (reference sequence). Trimming took 4 bases from V and 5 from J; bases not matched to a gene: 7. This CDR3 spans 15 amino acids.

The chain recombines TRBV6-6 with TRBJ2-3, with D possibly matching TRBD2 (6 bases). The CDR3 contains 14 residues. Germline CDR1 is MNHNY and CDR2 is SVGAGI (reference sequence). V was cut by 2 bases and J by 5 bases, with 11 bases left in between. For the CDR3, the DNA is TGTGCCAGCAGTTACGGATTGGGGGGAGATACGCAGTATTTT. Protein: CASSYGLGGDTQYF.

The chain recombines TRBV2 with TRBJ2-4, with TRBD1 matching 7 bases. The CDR3 runs to 15 residues. Germline CDR1 SNHLY, CDR2 FYNNEI. Losses at the gene ends were 0 bases for V and 7 bases for J; bases not matched to a gene: 6. CDR3: CASSEAKGALNIQYF. In nucleotides, the CDR3 is TGTGCCAGCAGTGAAGCAAAGGGGGCATTGAACATTCAGTACTTC.

The rearrangement links TRBV7-9 to TRBJ2-7; no definite D call. The CDR3 is 16 amino acids. Per germline, CDR1 SEHNR and CDR2 FQNEAQ (reference sequence). With 2 bases removed from V and 0 bases from J, the gap between germline ends came to 14 bases. The CDR3 is CASSLSRGTSSYEQYF. CDR3 DNA: TGTGCCAGCAGCTTAAGTCGCGGCACCAGCTCCTACGAGCAGTACTTC.

The chain carries TRBV19 and TRBJ1-5, with D possibly being TRBD1 (5 bases). The germline V gene encodes CDR1 LNHDA and CDR2 SQIVND (reference sequence). CDR3 length: 15 residues. Trimming removed 2 bases from V and 6 bases from J, with 14 bases in between. The CDR3 coding sequence is TGTGCCAGTAGTATAACCGTGACAGTTTCTCAGCCCCAGCATTTT. This sequence encodes CASSITVTVSQPQHF.

This chain links TRBV5-4 with TRBJ2-7, with 7 bases that match TRBD2. Trimming at V came to 4 bases and at J to 4 bases, leaving 11 bases not matched to a gene. CDR3 length equals 15 residues. Germline CDR1 SGHNT, CDR2 YYREEE (reference sequence). The CDR3 DNA is TGTGCCAGCAGCCCTTCAGCGGGATTTTCATACGAGCAGTACTTC. It is translated as CASSPSAGFSYEQYF.

The J gene is TRBJ2-1, the V gene TRBV19, with 12 positions matching TRBD2. CDR3 length: 15 amino acids. In germline, CDR1 is LNHDA, CDR2 SQIVND (reference sequence). J gave up 7 bases and V 5 bases, and 6 bases lay outside the gene matches. In DNA, the CDR3 is TGTGCCAGTAGTCGGCTAGCGGGAGGGCCAAATGAGCAGTTCTTC. Its translation is CASSRLAGGPNEQFF.

This rearrangement joins TRBV11-3 to TRBJ2-7; 8 nucleotides agree with TRBD1. Germline lookup yields CDR1 SGHNT and CDR2 YENEEA. J lost 2 bases, V lost 5 bases, and 2 bases had no gene match. The CDR3 loop spans 13 amino acids. The CDR3 region is CASSDRGAYEQYF. The DNA of the CDR3 is TGTGCCAGCAGCGACAGGGGTGCCTACGAGCAGTACTTC.